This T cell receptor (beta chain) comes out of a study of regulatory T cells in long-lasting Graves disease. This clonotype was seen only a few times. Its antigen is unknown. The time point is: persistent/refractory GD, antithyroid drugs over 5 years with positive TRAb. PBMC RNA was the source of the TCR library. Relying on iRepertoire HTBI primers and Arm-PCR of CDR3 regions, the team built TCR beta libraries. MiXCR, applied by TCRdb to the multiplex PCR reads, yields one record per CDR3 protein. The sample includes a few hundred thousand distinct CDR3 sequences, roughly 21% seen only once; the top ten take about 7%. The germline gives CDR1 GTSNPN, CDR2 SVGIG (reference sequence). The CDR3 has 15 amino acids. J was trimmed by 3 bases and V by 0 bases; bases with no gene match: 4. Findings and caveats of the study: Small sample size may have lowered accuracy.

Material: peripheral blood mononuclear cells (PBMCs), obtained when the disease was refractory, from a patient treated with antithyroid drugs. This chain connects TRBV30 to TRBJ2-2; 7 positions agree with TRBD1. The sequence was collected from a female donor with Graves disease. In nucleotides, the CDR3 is TGTGCCTGGAGTGTAAGGGACAGCTACACCGGGGAGCTGTTTTTT. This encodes CAWSVRDSYTGELFF.